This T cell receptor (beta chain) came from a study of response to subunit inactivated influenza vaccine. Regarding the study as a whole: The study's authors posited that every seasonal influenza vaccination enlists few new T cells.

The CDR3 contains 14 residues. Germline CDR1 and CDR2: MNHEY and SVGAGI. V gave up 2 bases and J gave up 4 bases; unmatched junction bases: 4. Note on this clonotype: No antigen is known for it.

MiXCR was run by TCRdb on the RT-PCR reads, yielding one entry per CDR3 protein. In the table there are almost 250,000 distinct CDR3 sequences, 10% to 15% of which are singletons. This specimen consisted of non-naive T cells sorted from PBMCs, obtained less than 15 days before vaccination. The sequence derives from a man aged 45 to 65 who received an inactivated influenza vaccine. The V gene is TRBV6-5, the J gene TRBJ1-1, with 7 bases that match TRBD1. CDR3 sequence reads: CASSYLQGGTEAFF. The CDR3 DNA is TGTGCCAGCAGTTACCTGCAGGGGGGCACTGAAGCTTTCTTT.